The following is a T cell receptor (beta chain) sequence with its context. Its antigen is currently unknown. The data belong to a study of shared clonotypes between healthy human individuals. The CDR3 contains 14 residues. Germline V gene lookup returns CDR1 ENHRY and CDR2 SYGVKD. The V end lost 3 bases, the J end lost 0 bases, and 6 bases lay between the germline ends. Study-wide results and limits: Although depth was large, rarefaction showed that sequencing of the sorted subsets was incomplete.

The method was immunoSEQ multiplex PCR; TCRdb's version includes in-frame clones alone and lacks a portion of them. This sample has about 2.4 million clones; 93% occur once, and the top ten carry about 0.38%. The chain links TRBV10-3 to TRBJ1-3, with D unclear. Sequenced: naive CD4+ T cells from PBMCs. Subset noted: CD45RA+ positively selected. The receptor was derived from a young man in good health. Some clones in this sample may be carry-over from other donors' samples. CDR3 region: CAISDVSSGNTIYF. The CDR3 DNA follows: TGTGCCATCAGTGACGTAAGCTCTGGAAACACCATATATTTT.